This T cell receptor (beta chain) originates from a study of PD-L1 blockade in urothelial cancer. Looking at the study overall: About 90% of the roughly 29 patients were men who had bladder-origin urothelial cancer. At 3 weeks after treatment start (second dose) and again at 6 weeks, blood was analyzed. Notes on the study in general: Expansion of tumor-associated blood clones at 3 weeks was greater in durable-benefit patients.

This clone has only one observation. What it binds is unknown. Time point specified: pretreatment peripheral blood. The patients' disease, urothelial carcinoma, was locally advanced or metastatic. TCRdb's copy holds only in-frame clones and misses some; the assay was immunoSEQ multiplex PCR. The repertoire has about 52,000 clones, 84% of them found once; the top ten carry less than 1.5%. V was clipped by 1 base and J by 8 bases, with 3 bases between them. Per the germline V gene, CDR1 is SGHDT and CDR2 is YYEEEE. The CDR3 length is 11 residues. The sequence was collected from a man aged 50 to 59 with urothelial cancer. V usage is TRBV5-6 and J usage is TRBJ2-2; D is uncertain. The sample here was PBMCs, taken around atezolizumab (anti-PD-L1) treatment. The CDR3 DNA follows: TGTGCCAGCAGCTTGCGTGGGGAGCTGTTTTTT. It translates to CASSLRGELFF.